This TCR beta chain was profiled in a study of T cell repertoires in cytomegalovirus infection. Study summary: Recently identified HLA-C-restricted CMV epitopes and well-studied HLA-B-restricted CMV epitopes were used by the study. Matching HLA type, along with CMV infection, was indicated by public TCR beta signatures.

Points on this clonotype: Its matching antigen is unknown.

General study results and limits: Carriers of CMV and the relevant HLA type were discriminated by public TCR beta frequency. HLA-C-restricted CMV clonotypes gave the most frequent clonotype in two of eight donors.

The length of the CDR3 is 14 residues. Germline lookup yields CDR1 MNHNS and CDR2 SASEGT. Trimming took off 7 bases at V and 7 bases at J, with 17 bases between the two ends. TCRdb re-called the reads with MiXCR, one entry per CDR3 protein. Found here are some 940,000 distinct CDR3 sequences, roughly 30% of them singletons; the top ten hold around an eighth. This receptor was obtained from a human donor in good health (CMV status not recorded). Some clones in this sample may be carry-over from other donors' samples. V gene TRBV6-1 combines with J gene TRBJ2-1; D not resolved. The starting material was cultured CD8+ T cells from PBMCs, obtained from culture after CMV antigen stimulation. DNA of the CDR3: TGTGCCAGCACCGACGGGCAGTTTCCGAATGAGCAGTTCTTC. It yields the protein CASTDGQFPNEQFF.